This T cell receptor beta chain was captured in a study of vaccination and CD4 T cells after COVID-19. Looking at the study overall: The post-COVID sampling time was a median roughly 100 days after diagnosis, ranging from 35 to 161. For control cultures, the treatment was a CEFX pool, an HIV-1 Nef pool, or no peptide.

Sequence data for DNA of cultured CD4+ T cells were generated by the Oncomine TCR Beta short-read assay. CD4+ T cells were cultured, and genomic DNA was extracted from them. TCRdb re-derived calls from the PCR reads in MiXCR, one entry per CDR3 protein. The sample has over 8,500 distinct CDR3 sequences, approximately 25% seen once; the top ten hold approximately 12%. The sample's treatment: roughly 11-day PBMC culture with coronavirus spike peptide pools or control peptides (ViraFEST assay). Wells that each held roughly 2 million PBMCs were cultured with approximately 10 IU/ml IL-2 and approximately 9.6 ug/ml peptide pools. V lost 4 bases and J lost 4, with 14 bases in between. The length of the CDR3 is 14 residues. Germline assignment: CDR1 SGDLS and CDR2 YYNGEE. Notes on this clonotype: No antigen is known for it.

The rearrangement uses TRBV9 and TRBJ1-2; D perhaps matches TRBD1 (5 bases). This specimen consisted of CD4+ T cells from blood, cultured in vitro, obtained after SARS-CoV-2 vaccination. The TCR comes from a human donor who had recovered from COVID-19. The CDR3, as DNA: TGTGCCAGCAGCCAGGCTAGGGGTAGCTATGGCTACACCTTC. Protein product: CASSQARGSYGYTF.